This T cell receptor (beta chain) appears in the sequencing data of a study of a mutant IDH1 vaccine in newly diagnosed glioma. V was cut by 3 bases and J by 3 bases, with 3 bases left in between. The CDR3 sequence is 12 residues long. The germline V gene has CDR1 SGHTA and CDR2 FQGNSA. Of note for this clone: Its specificity is not known.

The time point here: week 23, last vaccination. Doses comprised 300 ug of mutant IDH1 20-mer peptide each, plus topical imiquimod. Here immunoSEQ multiplex PCR was the method, and the copy in TCRdb shows in-frame clones only, minus some. The sample has some 33,000 clones, more than 75% seen once. This rearrangement joins TRBV7-2 to TRBJ1-5, with no clear D. This receptor was obtained from a man aged 35-49 years with glioma. This material consisted of PBMCs, taken from a glioma patient whose treatment included an IDH1 peptide vaccine. CDR3 coding DNA: TGTGCCAGCAGCTTCTACAATCAGCCCCAGCATTTT. As protein: CASSFYNQPQHF.